The entry that follows covers one TCR beta chain sequence. This clone was seen just once. It has no known antigen specificity. It has no much larger one-base neighbor in the sample; base qualities were not kept. The germline V gene provides CDR1 SGHRS and CDR2 YFSETQ. The cysteine opens and the phenylalanine closes a CDR3 of 14 amino acids. Only the CDR3 DNA stays, 42 bases, in frame from base 1. Germline trimming: 4 bases from V, 10 bases from J; junction bases outside gene matches: 4. The sample originates from a study of CD8+ T cells in alopecia areata (dated by TCRdb to 2017 to 2018). With regard to the full study: The treated patients took part in an open-label pilot trial in which moderate-to-severe alopecia areata was treated with oral tofacitinib at 5 to 10 mg twice daily. Patients received tofacitinib for 6 to 18 months and were then followed off drug for 6 months to check for delayed response and recurrence. For the treated patients, the SALT score, which quantifies what percentage of scalp surface area is affected, served as the measure of disease severity. In both human patients and the C3H/HeJ mouse model, the study applied high-throughput TCRbeta sequencing to look at T cell clonal expansion in alopecia areata. In humans, TCRbeta sequencing was performed on scalp tissue and on sorted CD4+ and CD8+ peripheral blood T cells from healthy controls and from patients with patchy or totalis/universalis alopecia areata. Biopsies were taken from tofacitinib-treated patients at baseline and again at 4 and 24 weeks into treatment, and several of those patients also had a later scalp biopsy. Clonality in the scalp was compared among normal scalp (n=4), patchy alopecia areata scalp (n=8), and alopecia totalis/universalis scalp (n=8). RNA was obtained with the PAXgene miRNA kit for fixed scalp, the miRNeasy kit for PBMCs, and the RNeasy kit for mouse skin. TCRbeta CDR3 regions were amplified by immunoSEQ multiplex PCR using 35 Vbeta forward and 13 Jbeta reverse primers. Study-wide findings and limitations: During tofacitinib treatment, many expanded lesional clones remained in scalp and blood, and this persistence may partly explain relapse after treatment is stopped. Scalp TCR repertoire analysis is complicated because resident alphabeta T cells in normal human skin are also sequenced, whereas mouse skin is dominated by gammadelta T cells. TCR sequences shared between patients were less clear than in mice, possibly partly because of HLA diversity in the patient population. The treated cohort was small, with a single nonresponder, so links between baseline CD8+ expansion and response need larger studies. Lesional scalp, especially in alopecia totalis/universalis, showed higher clonality and more expanded CD8+ clones than normal scalp, suggesting antigenic drive. Scalp clonality and the number of expanded CD8+ clones among the top 100 scalp clones were significantly decreased by tofacitinib.

Libraries were constructed by the immunoSEQ multiplex PCR assay. RNA was extracted from all samples and reverse transcribed into cDNA, which served as template for TCR sequencing. First-strand cDNA was synthesized with SuperScript III using a 2:1 mix of oligo-dT and random hexamers. Amplification bias was assessed with a synthetic immune receptor repertoire, and residual bias was removed computationally. As for how the authors treated the data: Raw reads were preprocessed to remove errors, and CDR3 was defined according to IMGT conventions as the region from the conserved cysteine to phenylalanine. Clonality was computed as 1 minus the Shannon entropy, with the entropy normalized by log2 of the number of productive unique TCRs. CD4 or CD8 identity of scalp clones was inferred by cross-referencing scalp TCRbeta sequences with sorted blood CD4 and CD8 repertoires. Held by TCRdb, this immuneACCESS table contains in-frame sequences only and omits some clones. Under half of the omission traces to an unresolved V gene where checked; the cause of the rest is unknown. Clone size and V and J calls were adopted from that table, with D and trimming inferred from the DNA. The sample table shows 130,000 or so clones, and 86% are seen once. Clones ranked in the top ten supply over 10% of the sample.

In light of the paper, this sample's time point label describes: approximately 4 weeks on oral tofacitinib. Explained via the paper, the treatment or condition label denotes: oral pan-JAK inhibitor, 5-10 mg twice daily. Lesional scalp punch biopsies and peripheral blood were obtained from alopecia areata patients. PBMCs were isolated by density centrifugation and stained for CD3, CD4 and CD8, after which CD4+ and CD8+ T cells were sorted on a FACSAria. The sequences come from CD8+ T cells sorted from blood, collected at week 4, from a patient treated with tofacitinib. The V and J segments used are TRBV5-1 and TRBJ2-1, with 14 bases matching TRBD2. This clonotype originated in a human donor with alopecia areata. CDR3 reads: CASSPGTSGGEQFF. Here is the DNA: TGCGCCAGCAGCCCAGGGACTAGCGGGGGAGAGCAGTTCTTC.